These T cell receptor beta chains were read from a single sample in a study of regulatory T cells in long-lasting Graves disease. TCRdb redid the calling of the multiplex PCR reads with MiXCR, one entry per CDR3 protein. Of about 660,000 distinct CDR3 sequences listed, approximately 31% are singletons. The starting material was peripheral blood mononuclear cells (PBMCs), obtained when the disease was refractory, from a patient treated with antithyroid drugs. The receptor set was obtained from a female donor with Graves disease. Each CDR3 is given with its conserved first and last residue. D genes are given only for firm matches. Clone size is shown for a subset of rows, as once, few, many or a class of expanded clone.

D gene	clone size	CDR3 length	V gene	J gene	CDR3 DNA	CDR3 protein
NA	NA	13	TRBV7-2	TRBJ2-7	TGTGCCACCCGACCCCAGCGGTCGTACGAGCAGTACTTC	CATRPQRSYEQYF
TRBD2	NA	16	TRBV13	TRBJ2-5	TGTGCCAGCAGCTGGGGACTAGCGGGAGAGGGAGAGACCCAGTACTTC	CASSWGLAGEGETQYF
TRBD2	NA	17	TRBV11-2	TRBJ2-4	TGTGCCAGCAGCTCGCCGGGACTAGCGGACTACAAAAACATTCAGTACTTC	CASSSPGLADYKNIQYF
TRBD2	once	14	TRBV19	TRBJ2-7	TGTGCCAGTAGACTTAGCGGGGCCTCCTACGAGCAGTACTTC	CASRLSGASYEQYF
NA	NA	14	TRBV9	TRBJ2-7	TGTGCCAGCAGCGTAGGACTAGTCCCCCACGAGCAGTACTTC	CASSVGLVPHEQYF
TRBD2	few	15	TRBV27	TRBJ2-7	TGTGCCAGCAGTTCCCGGTTAGCGGGGATTTACGAGCAGTACTTC	CASSSRLAGIYEQYF
TRBD1	NA	15	TRBV27	TRBJ2-7	TGTGCCAGCAGTTTCAGGGCAGGGGGCGGGTACGAGCAGTACTTC	CASSFRAGGGYEQYF
NA	NA	14	TRBV3-1	TRBJ1-1	TGTGCCAGCTCCCCGAAGTGGGGCGACACTGAAGCTTTCTTT	CASSPKWGDTEAFF
TRBD1	NA	14	TRBV11-3	TRBJ2-7	TGTGCCAGCAGCTTAACAGGGGTGAACTACGAGCAGTACTTC	CASSLTGVNYEQYF
TRBD1	NA	15	TRBV25-1	TRBJ1-3	TGTGCCAGCAGTGAAGGGACAGGGTCTGGAAACACCATATATTTT	CASSEGTGSGNTIYF
TRBD1	few	17	TRBV28	TRBJ1-2	TGTGCCAGCAGTGTAACTATGACAGGGTCGGGGCCCTATGGCTACACCTTC	CASSVTMTGSGPYGYTF
TRBD2	few	14	TRBV12-3/TRBV12-4	TRBJ2-2	TGTGCCAGCAGGGATTCTAGCGGGAGACGGGAGCTGTTTTTT	CASRDSSGRRELFF
NA	many	14	TRBV11-2	TRBJ2-1	TGTGCCAGCAGCTTTACCGGGGGCCACAATGAGCAGTTCTTC	CASSFTGGHNEQFF
TRBD1	NA	12	TRBV30	TRBJ1-2	TGTGCCTGGGGGACAGGGCTCTATGGCTACACCTTC	CAWGTGLYGYTF
NA	NA	13	TRBV2	TRBJ1-3	TGTGCCAGCACTCATAGCTCTGGAAACACCATATATTTT	CASTHSSGNTIYF
NA	few	14	TRBV7-9	TRBJ1-5	TGTGCCAGCAGCTTAGCAGGGGACTATCAGCCCCAGCATTTT	CASSLAGDYQPQHF
TRBD1	NA	16	TRBV27	TRBJ1-4	TGTGCCAGCAGTTCCCACAAGGGGACAGGGGGTGAAAAACTGTTTTTT	CASSSHKGTGGEKLFF
TRBD1	NA	13	TRBV30	TRBJ1-2	TGTGCCTGGAGTTCTCGACAGGGTGGTGGCTACACCTTC	CAWSSRQGGGYTF
NA	NA	15	TRBV9	TRBJ1-5	TGTGCCAGTGGAAGGGATCCTACGGGCAATCAGCCCCAGCATTTT	CASGRDPTGNQPQHF
NA	NA	17	TRBV6-5	TRBJ2-5	TGTGCCAGCAGTTACGGGGAGGTAGGGGCGTCCGGAGAGACCCAGTACTTC	CASSYGEVGASGETQYF